The rows below give T cell receptor beta chains drawn from one sample of a study of cytotoxic CD8 clonotypes in ibrutinib-treated CLL. TCRdb keeps only in-frame clones here, not all; method: immunoSEQ multiplex PCR. The sample lists roughly 250,000 clones; roughly 70% were seen once. The sequenced sample was PBMCs, obtained after 24 months of ibrutinib treatment. Receptors were obtained from a human donor with chronic lymphocytic leukemia. The CDR3 runs from the conserved cysteine through the conserved F or W. D genes are given only for firm matches. Size is stated for part of the rows, as once, few or many counts, or as a class when the clone is expanded.

clone size	V gene	D gene	J gene	CDR3 protein	CDR3 DNA
-	TRBV19	-	TRBJ2-2	CASSILGAGELFF	TGTGCCAGTAGTATACTGGGGGCGGGGGAGCTGTTTTTT
-	TRBV5-4	-	TRBJ2-3	CASSSGPPEFGGDTQYF	TGTGCCAGCAGTTCGGGGCCGCCTGAATTCGGAGGGGATACGCAGTATTTT
-	TRBV27	TRBD2	TRBJ2-1	CASSLAGGSYNEQFF	TGTGCCAGCAGTCTAGCGGGAGGGTCCTACAATGAGCAGTTCTTC
-	TRBV5-4	TRBD2	TRBJ2-7	CASSPGLAGEWAYEQYF	TGTGCCAGCAGCCCGGGACTAGCGGGAGAATGGGCCTACGAGCAGTACTTC
-	TRBV2	TRBD2	TRBJ2-3	CASSEGGGSGGDTQYF	TGTGCCAGCAGTGAAGGGGGGGGTAGCGGAGGCGATACGCAGTATTTT
few	TRBV10-3	-	TRBJ2-5	CAIRTPIQETQYF	TGTGCCATCAGGACTCCGATCCAAGAGACCCAGTACTTC
-	TRBV6-5	-	TRBJ2-2	CASSLEGRTGELFF	TGTGCCAGCAGTCTTGAGGGGCGGACCGGGGAGCTGTTTTTT
-	TRBV11-1	TRBD1	TRBJ2-7	CASSPRDRVRYEQYF	TGTGCCAGCAGCCCCCGGGACAGGGTACGATACGAGCAGTACTTC
-	TRBV6-6	TRBD2	TRBJ2-1	CASKVGGDEQFF	TGTGCCAGCAAGGTCGGGGGGGATGAGCAGTTCTTC
-	TRBV7-9	-	TRBJ2-2	CASSLYAINTGELFF	TGTGCCAGCAGCTTATATGCGATCAACACCGGGGAGCTGTTTTTT
-	TRBV5-1	TRBD1	TRBJ2-7	CASSLTGQGIPYEQYF	TGCGCCAGCAGCTTGACAGGACAGGGGATCCCCTACGAGCAGTACTTC
-	TRBV9	TRBD2	TRBJ2-1	CASSVSGINSNEQFF	TGTGCCAGCAGCGTTAGCGGGATAAACTCCAATGAGCAGTTCTTC
-	TRBV4-2	-	TRBJ2-7	CASSQGGTGYEQYF	TGTGCCAGCAGCCAGGGCGGGACCGGCTACGAGCAGTACTTC
-	TRBV6-6	-	TRBJ2-1	CASSPTSHEQFF	TGTGCCAGCAGTCCAACATCACATGAGCAGTTCTTC
-	TRBV11-1	TRBD2	TRBJ2-1	CASSLGRAGAYNEQFF	TGTGCCAGCAGCTTAGGCCGAGCGGGGGCTTACAATGAGCAGTTCTTC
once	TRBV5-1	-	TRBJ2-7	CASSLGRELILGEQYF	TGCGCCAGCAGCTTGGGCCGGGAGCTGATTCTGGGCGAGCAGTACTTC
-	TRBV30	TRBD1	TRBJ1-1	CAWSPTGSREAFF	TGTGCCTGGAGTCCGACAGGGTCACGGGAAGCTTTCTTT
-	TRBV4-1	TRBD2	TRBJ2-5	CASSQVLAVQETQYF	TGCGCCAGCAGCCAAGTACTAGCGGTCCAAGAGACCCAGTACTTC
-	TRBV7-9	-	TRBJ2-3	CASTKDRPTDTQYF	TGTGCCAGCACCAAAGACCGACCCACAGATACGCAGTATTTT
-	TRBV6-5	TRBD1	TRBJ2-7	CATLGQGPYEQYF	TGTGCCACGCTGGGACAGGGACCCTACGAGCAGTACTTC
-	TRBV2	TRBD1	TRBJ2-2	CASSEGTGGPGELFF	TGTGCCAGCAGTGAAGGGACAGGGGGCCCCGGGGAGCTGTTTTTT
-	TRBV7-2	TRBD1	TRBJ1-1	CASSLVQGAEAFF	TGTGCCAGCAGCTTAGTCCAGGGGGCTGAAGCTTTCTTT
-	TRBV28	-	TRBJ1-1	CASSSANTEAFF	TGTGCCAGCAGTTCAGCTAACACTGAAGCTTTCTTT
-	TRBV19	TRBD2	TRBJ2-3	CASSTSGISTDTQYF	TGTGCCAGTAGTACTAGCGGAATTAGCACAGATACGCAGTATTTT
-	TRBV9	-	TRBJ1-1	CASSVREDTEAFF	TGTGCCAGCAGCGTGAGGGAAGACACTGAAGCTTTCTTT
few	TRBV11-3	TRBD1	TRBJ2-2	CASSLQGENTGELFF	TGTGCCAGCAGCTTACAGGGGGAGAACACCGGGGAGCTGTTTTTT
once	TRBV19	-	TRBJ2-1	CASGGLAQINEQFF	TGTGCCAGTGGCGGTCTAGCGCAAATCAATGAGCAGTTCTTC
few	TRBV9	-	TRBJ1-2	CASSLSSLDRIYGYTF	TGTGCCAGCAGCCTTTCATCGCTCGACAGGATCTATGGCTACACCTTC
once	TRBV27	-	TRBJ2-1	CASRVTGAYNEQFF	TGTGCCAGCAGAGTAACGGGGGCCTACAATGAGCAGTTCTTC
-	TRBV28	-	TRBJ2-1	CASHGGAAMYNEQFF	TGTGCCAGCCATGGAGGAGCGGCCATGTACAATGAGCAGTTCTTC
few	TRBV5-1	-	TRBJ1-4	CASSPGTLEGEKLFF	TGCGCCAGCAGCCCCGGGACCCTCGAGGGGGAAAAACTGTTTTTT
once	TRBV6-5	-	TRBJ1-5	CASSYGWGRQPQHF	TGTGCCAGCAGTTACGGTTGGGGTCGGCAGCCCCAGCATTTT
few	TRBV11-2	-	TRBJ2-2	CASSRARTGELFF	TGTGCCAGCAGCCGCGCCCGAACCGGGGAGCTGTTTTTT
-	TRBV5-1	TRBD2	TRBJ2-7	CASSWGLVGEQYF	TGCGCCAGCAGCTGGGGACTAGTGGGGGAGCAGTACTTC
-	TRBV25-1	-	TRBJ1-1	CASSVEGSPNTEAFF	TGTGCCAGCAGTGTTGAAGGGTCGCCCAACACTGAAGCTTTCTTT
once	TRBV9	-	TRBJ2-1	CASSGTSRLAYNEQFF	TGTGCCAGCAGCGGTACCTCCCGACTAGCCTACAATGAGCAGTTCTTC
few	TRBV27	-	TRBJ1-5	CASRVGNQPQHF	TGTGCCAGCAGGGTCGGGAATCAGCCCCAGCATTTT
-	TRBV18	-	TRBJ2-7	CASAIRAYEQYF	TGTGCCAGCGCAATCAGGGCCTACGAGCAGTACTTC
-	TRBV11-1	TRBD2	TRBJ2-1	CASSFLATSNHEQFF	TGTGCCAGCAGCTTCCTCGCGACTAGCAACCATGAGCAGTTCTTC
-	TRBV10-3	TRBD1	TRBJ1-5	CAIRADRDQPQHF	TGTGCCATCAGGGCGGACAGGGATCAGCCCCAGCATTTT
-	TRBV19	TRBD2	TRBJ2-5	CASSQAGRTKETQYF	TGTGCCAGTAGTCAAGCGGGACGGACGAAGGAGACCCAGTACTTC
-	TRBV7-2	-	TRBJ2-7	CASSLFGSSYEQYF	TGTGCCAGCAGCTTATTCGGTTCGTCGTACGAGCAGTACTTC
-	TRBV10-2	-	TRBJ2-7	CASTAGSSYYEQYF	TGCGCCAGCACCGCTGGAAGTTCCTACTACGAGCAGTACTTC
once	TRBV27	-	TRBJ1-5	CASSLSRGDQPQHF	TGTGCCAGCAGTTTAAGTCGGGGGGATCAGCCCCAGCATTTT
-	TRBV5-1	TRBD2	TRBJ2-1	CASSPEGTSPYNEQFF	TGCGCCAGCAGCCCCGAAGGGACTAGCCCCTACAATGAGCAGTTCTTC
-	TRBV15	TRBD2	TRBJ2-7	CATSGAPGLAPSYEQYF	TGTGCCACCAGCGGAGCCCCGGGACTAGCGCCCTCCTACGAGCAGTACTTC
-	TRBV9	TRBD2	TRBJ2-1	CASSVDSGLAGNEQFF	TGTGCCAGCAGCGTAGATTCGGGACTAGCCGGGAATGAGCAGTTCTTC
-	TRBV7-8	TRBD1	TRBJ1-1	CASSSAGGYIAEAFF	TGTGCCAGCAGCTCTGCAGGGGGCTATATCGCTGAAGCTTTCTTT
-	TRBV29-1	-	TRBJ2-5	CSVEVGGETQYF	TGCAGCGTTGAAGTGGGTGGAGAGACCCAGTACTTC
once	TRBV28	TRBD1	TRBJ2-2	CASRSGGVDTGELFF	TGTGCCAGCAGATCAGGGGGAGTAGACACCGGGGAGCTGTTTTTT